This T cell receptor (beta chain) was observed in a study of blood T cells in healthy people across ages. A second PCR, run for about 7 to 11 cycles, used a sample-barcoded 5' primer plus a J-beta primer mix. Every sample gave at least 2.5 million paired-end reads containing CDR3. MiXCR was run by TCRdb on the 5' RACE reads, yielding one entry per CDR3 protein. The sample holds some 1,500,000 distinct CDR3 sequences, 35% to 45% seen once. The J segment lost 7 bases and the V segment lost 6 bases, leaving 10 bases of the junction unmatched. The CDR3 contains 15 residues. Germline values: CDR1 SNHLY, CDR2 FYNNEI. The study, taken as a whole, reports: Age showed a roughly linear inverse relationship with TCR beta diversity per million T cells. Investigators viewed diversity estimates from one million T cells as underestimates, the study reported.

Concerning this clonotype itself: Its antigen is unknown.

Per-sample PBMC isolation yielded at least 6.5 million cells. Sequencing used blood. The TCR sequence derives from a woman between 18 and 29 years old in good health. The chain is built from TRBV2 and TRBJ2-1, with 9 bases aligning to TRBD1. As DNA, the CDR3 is TGTGCCAGCAGACCCCGGGACAGGGTATCGAATGAGCAGTTCTTC. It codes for CASRPRDRVSNEQFF.